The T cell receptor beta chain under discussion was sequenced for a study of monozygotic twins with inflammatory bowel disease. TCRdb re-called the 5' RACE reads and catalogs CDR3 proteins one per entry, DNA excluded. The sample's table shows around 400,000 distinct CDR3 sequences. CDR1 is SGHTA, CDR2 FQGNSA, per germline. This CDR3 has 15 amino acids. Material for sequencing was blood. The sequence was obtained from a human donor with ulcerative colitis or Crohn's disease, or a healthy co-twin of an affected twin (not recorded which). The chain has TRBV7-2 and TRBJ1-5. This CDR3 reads CASSYRGGSNQPQHF.